A selection of T cell receptor beta chains follows, all from one sample in a study of shared clonotypes between healthy human individuals. Using immunoSEQ multiplex PCR, the repertoire was profiled, and TCRdb retains in-frame clones only, with some absent. Here the sample spans about 1.5 million clones, 95% to 99% being singletons. Sequencing was carried out using naive CD4+ T cells sorted from blood. The receptors originated from a young man in good health. CDR3s include the opening cysteine and the closing phenylalanine or tryptophan. The D gene is left open where the match is weak. Rows may omit the clone size; those that give it use once, few, many or a size class.

clone_size	v_call	j_call	d_call	cdr3_nt	cdr3_aa
NA	TRBV18	TRBJ2-1	NA	TGTGCCAGCTCACCCCCCGGAATCGGGAGCGACAATGAGCAGTTCTTC	CASSPPGIGSDNEQFF
NA	TRBV5-1	TRBJ2-1	TRBD2	TGCGCCAGCAGCCCGGGACTAGCGGGGTACAATGAGCAGTTCTTC	CASSPGLAGYNEQFF
NA	TRBV7-2	TRBJ2-1	NA	TGTGCCAGCAGCTTAGTTAGCGCCTCCTACAATGAGCAGTTCTTC	CASSLVSASYNEQFF
NA	TRBV10-2	TRBJ1-4	NA	TGCGCCAGCAGTGAGCGGTTAGTATTGGACAGAAATGAAAAACTGTTTTTT	CASSERLVLDRNEKLFF
NA	TRBV2	TRBJ2-5	NA	TGTGCCAGCAGAGACAGATTACAAGAGACCCAGTACTTC	CASRDRLQETQYF
once	TRBV6-6	TRBJ2-7	NA	TGTGCCAGCAGTTACCCTAGGCACAACCGCTACGAGCAGTACTTC	CASSYPRHNRYEQYF
once	TRBV18	TRBJ2-5	NA	TGTGCCAGCTCACTTGCAGGAAGTGGCCAAGAGACCCAGTACTTC	CASSLAGSGQETQYF
NA	TRBV28	TRBJ2-1	TRBD2	TGTGCCAGCAGGGGACTAGCGGGACTCAGCTCCTACAATGAGCAGTTCTTC	CASRGLAGLSSYNEQFF
NA	TRBV6-5	TRBJ2-7	TRBD1	TGTGCCAGCAGGGAGACAGGGGGCTTCTACGAGCAGTACTTC	CASRETGGFYEQYF
NA	TRBV9	TRBJ2-1	NA	TGTGCCAGCAGCCCACGGACGCAGGGTGAGCAGTTCTTC	CASSPRTQGEQFF
NA	TRBV27	TRBJ1-5	NA	TGTGCCAGCAGTCTCCAGGGACCCAATCAGCCCCAGCATTTT	CASSLQGPNQPQHF
NA	TRBV11-2	TRBJ1-2	TRBD1	TGTGCCAGCAGCTTGGGGACAGGGTTCGGGAATGGCTACACCTTC	CASSLGTGFGNGYTF
NA	TRBV14	TRBJ2-5	NA	TGTGCCAGCAGCCAAGATTTTAGGGAGACCCAGTACTTC	CASSQDFRETQYF
NA	TRBV6-1	TRBJ1-4	NA	TGTGCCAGCAGACCTGGACCGCCGGAGGGGGGGAAACTGTTTTTT	CASRPGPPEGGKLFF
once	TRBV21-1	TRBJ1-4	NA	TGTGCCAGCAGCAAAAAATGGACAGCCGAGCGGGTCGAAAAACTGTTTTTT	CASSKKWTAERVEKLFF
NA	TRBV9	TRBJ2-2	TRBD2	TGTGCCAGCAGCACCCGACTTGGCGGGAGGGCCCCCGGGGAGCTGTTTTTT	CASSTRLGGRAPGELFF
once	TRBV5-5	TRBJ1-2	NA	TGTGCCAGCAGCTTCCGTAGCTATGGCTACACCTTC	CASSFRSYGYTF
NA	TRBV18	TRBJ1-3	TRBD1	TGTGCCAGCTCAACCCTTGCCACCGGGACAGCTACTGGAAACACCATATATTTT	CASSTLATGTATGNTIYF
few	TRBV2	TRBJ2-7	TRBD2	TGTGCCAGCAGTCGAATGGCGGGGGGCTCCTACGAGCAGTACTTC	CASSRMAGGSYEQYF
NA	TRBV10-3	TRBJ2-1	NA	TGTGCCATCAGTGAGTCGATTATGTTTGATGAGCAGTTCTTC	CAISESIMFDEQFF
once	TRBV9	TRBJ2-7	NA	TGTGCCAGCAGCACAGGGTCCAACTACGAGCAGTACTTC	CASSTGSNYEQYF
NA	TRBV7-7	TRBJ2-1	NA	TGTGCCAGCAGCCCCAGTGAGGTGAATGAGCAGTTCTTC	CASSPSEVNEQFF
NA	TRBV18	TRBJ2-7	NA	TGTGCCAGCTCACCACGCCAGAAGTACGAGCAGTACTTC	CASSPRQKYEQYF
NA	TRBV7-9	TRBJ1-1	NA	TGTGCCAGCAGCCTGACGAGGACTGAAGCTTTCTTT	CASSLTRTEAFF
NA	TRBV5-5	TRBJ1-1	NA	TGTGCCAGCAGCTTGGCCAGGAGGGGAAACACTGAAGCTTTCTTT	CASSLARRGNTEAFF